This TCR beta chain was profiled in a study of CD8 T cells in Susac syndrome. RNA totalling roughly 0.5 to 1 ug underwent reverse transcription with random hexamers. MiXCR, run by TCRdb on the immunoSEQ multiplex PCR reads, gives a single entry per CDR3 protein. The table lists some 300,000 distinct CDR3 sequences, 85% of them singletons. The multiple sclerosis controls were treatment-naive patients affected by stable or active relapsing-remitting disease. Purification of the CD8+ and CD4+ T cells relied on negative isolation, and TEMRA cells underwent FACS enrichment. CDR1 and CDR2 (germline): SGHDN, FVKESK. Trimming shortened V by 1 base and J by 6 bases, and 10 bases separated the two germline ends. This CDR3 region has 14 residues.

The gene calls are TRBV14 and TRBJ2-1; maybe TRBD1 (5 bases). Sample: CD8+ T cells from PBMCs. The receptor was isolated from a human donor with multiple sclerosis. CDR3 residues: CASSQANRGNEQFF. For the CDR3, the DNA is TGTGCCAGCAGCCAAGCTAATAGGGGCAATGAGCAGTTCTTC. The complete variable domain, with remaining parts taken from reference TRBV14 and TRBJ2-1, reads EAGVTQFPSHSVIEKGQTVTLRCDPISGHDNLYWYRRVMGKEIKFLLHFVKESKQDESGMPNNRFLAERTGGTYSTLKVQPAELEDSGVYFCASSQANRGNEQFFGPGTRLTVL.